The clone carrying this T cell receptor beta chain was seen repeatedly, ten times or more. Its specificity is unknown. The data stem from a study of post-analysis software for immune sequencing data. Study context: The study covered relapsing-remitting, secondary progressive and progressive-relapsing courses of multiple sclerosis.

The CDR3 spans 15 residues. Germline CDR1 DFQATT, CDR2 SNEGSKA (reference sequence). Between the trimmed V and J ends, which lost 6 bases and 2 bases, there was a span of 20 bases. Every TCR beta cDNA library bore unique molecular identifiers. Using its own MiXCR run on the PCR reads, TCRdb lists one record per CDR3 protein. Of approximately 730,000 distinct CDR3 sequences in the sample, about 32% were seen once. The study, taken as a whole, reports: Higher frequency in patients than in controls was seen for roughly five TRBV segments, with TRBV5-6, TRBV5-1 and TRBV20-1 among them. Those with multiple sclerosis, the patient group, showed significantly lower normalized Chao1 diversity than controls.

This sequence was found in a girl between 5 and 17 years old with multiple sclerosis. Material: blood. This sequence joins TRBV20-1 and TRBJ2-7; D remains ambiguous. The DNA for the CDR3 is TGCAGTGCGCTCGATCTTTACTCGGAACCCTACGAGCAGTACTTC. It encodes CSALDLYSEPYEQYF.